The rows below give T cell receptor beta chains drawn from one sample of a study of regulatory T cells in long-lasting Graves disease. TCRdb reanalysed the multiplex PCR reads using MiXCR and keeps one entry per CDR3 protein. Of 700,000 or so distinct CDR3 sequences in the sample, about 32% were seen once. The source was peripheral blood mononuclear cells (PBMCs), collected when the disease was refractory, from a patient treated with antithyroid drugs. The receptors come from a female donor with Graves disease. The CDR3 runs from the conserved cysteine through the conserved F or W. D genes are given only for firm matches. Only part of the rows carry a size: once, few, many, or a class if the clone is expanded.

abundance: .
d_gene: .
v_gene: TRBV19
j_gene: TRBJ1-5
CDR3aa: CASSMRGQPQHF
CDR3nt: TGTGCCAGTAGTATGCGAGGACAGCCCCAGCATTTT

abundance: few
d_gene: .
v_gene: TRBV29-1
j_gene: TRBJ2-7
CDR3aa: CSVAWGYEQYF
CDR3nt: TGCAGCGTTGCGTGGGGCTACGAGCAGTACTTC

abundance: .
d_gene: .
v_gene: TRBV2
j_gene: TRBJ2-1
CDR3aa: CASSDSEQFF
CDR3nt: TGTGCCAGCAGTGATAGTGAGCAGTTCTTC

abundance: many
d_gene: TRBD2
v_gene: TRBV11-2
j_gene: TRBJ2-7
CDR3aa: CASSLDVTSGSTYEQYF
CDR3nt: TGTGCCAGCAGCTTAGACGTAACTAGCGGGAGTACCTACGAGCAGTACTTC

abundance: .
d_gene: TRBD1
v_gene: TRBV19
j_gene: TRBJ2-5
CDR3aa: CASSPRTGGAETQYF
CDR3nt: TGTGCCAGTAGTCCCCGGACAGGGGGCGCAGAGACCCAGTACTTC

abundance: .
d_gene: .
v_gene: TRBV12-3/TRBV12-4
j_gene: TRBJ2-1
CDR3aa: CASSPQSGSLSHEQFF
CDR3nt: TGTGCCAGCAGTCCCCAAAGCGGGTCCCTTTCCCATGAGCAGTTCTTC

abundance: few
d_gene: .
v_gene: TRBV12-3/TRBV12-4
j_gene: TRBJ1-1
CDR3aa: CASSFRAVNTEAFF
CDR3nt: TGTGCCAGCAGTTTTAGGGCTGTGAACACTGAAGCTTTCTTT

abundance: few
d_gene: .
v_gene: TRBV19
j_gene: TRBJ2-7
CDR3aa: CASSILHSSYEQYF
CDR3nt: TGTGCCAGTAGTATATTGCACAGCTCCTACGAGCAGTACTTC

abundance: few
d_gene: .
v_gene: TRBV7-9
j_gene: TRBJ2-5
CDR3aa: CASSQQAPETQYF
CDR3nt: TGTGCCAGCAGCCAACAAGCCCCGGAGACCCAGTACTTC

abundance: .
d_gene: TRBD2
v_gene: TRBV29-1
j_gene: TRBJ2-3
CDR3aa: CSVRAGGTDTQYF
CDR3nt: TGCAGCGTTAGAGCGGGAGGCACAGATACGCAGTATTTT

abundance: many
d_gene: TRBD1
v_gene: TRBV28
j_gene: TRBJ2-7
CDR3aa: CASMGQSYEQYF
CDR3nt: TGTGCCAGCATGGGACAGTCCTACGAGCAGTACTTC

abundance: .
d_gene: .
v_gene: TRBV12-5
j_gene: TRBJ2-7
CDR3aa: CASGPPRGTYVIEQYF
CDR3nt: TGTGCTAGTGGCCCCCCGAGGGGGACCTACGTAATAGAGCAGTACTTC

abundance: .
d_gene: TRBD1
v_gene: TRBV30
j_gene: TRBJ1-1
CDR3aa: CASDRGPSGTEAFF
CDR3nt: TGTGCCTCAGACAGGGGGCCTTCTGGAACTGAAGCTTTCTTT

abundance: few
d_gene: .
v_gene: TRBV6-1
j_gene: TRBJ2-2
CDR3aa: CASRPRGTGELFF
CDR3nt: TGTGCCAGCAGGCCCCGGGGGACCGGGGAGCTGTTTTTT

abundance: .
d_gene: .
v_gene: TRBV6-5
j_gene: TRBJ1-1
CDR3aa: CASSYVRGEDTEAFF
CDR3nt: TGTGCCAGCAGTTACGTCAGGGGTGAGGACACTGAAGCTTTCTTT

abundance: .
d_gene: .
v_gene: TRBV3-1
j_gene: TRBJ1-2
CDR3aa: CASSQRLERGYTF
CDR3nt: TGTGCCAGCAGCCAGAGGCTGGAACGCGGCTACACCTTC

abundance: few
d_gene: TRBD1
v_gene: TRBV20-1
j_gene: TRBJ2-7
CDR3aa: CSAGGGQGADYEQYF
CDR3nt: TGCAGTGCGGGGGGTGGACAGGGTGCGGACTACGAGCAGTACTTC

abundance: .
d_gene: .
v_gene: TRBV20-1
j_gene: TRBJ2-7
CDR3aa: CSASREPYEQYF
CDR3nt: TGCAGTGCTAGCAGGGAGCCCTACGAGCAGTACTTC

abundance: .
d_gene: .
v_gene: TRBV20-1
j_gene: TRBJ1-3
CDR3aa: CSARDPTDSGNTIYF
CDR3nt: TGCAGTGCTAGAGATCCGACTGACTCTGGAAACACCATATATTTT

abundance: .
d_gene: .
v_gene: TRBV6-1
j_gene: TRBJ2-7
CDR3aa: CASSGRHSYEQYF
CDR3nt: TGTGCCAGCAGTGGTCGGCACTCCTACGAGCAGTACTTC

abundance: .
d_gene: TRBD1
v_gene: TRBV6-1
j_gene: TRBJ1-1
CDR3aa: CASSPPTGVAFF
CDR3nt: TGTGCCAGCAGTCCCCCGACAGGGGTGGCTTTCTTT

abundance: few
d_gene: .
v_gene: TRBV20-1
j_gene: TRBJ2-5
CDR3aa: CSARERIASETQYF
CDR3nt: TGCAGTGCTAGAGAAAGGATAGCCTCGGAGACCCAGTACTTC

abundance: .
d_gene: .
v_gene: TRBV12-3/TRBV12-4
j_gene: TRBJ1-5
CDR3aa: CASSGNPLQPQHF
CDR3nt: TGTGCCAGCAGCGGAAACCCCCTTCAGCCCCAGCATTTT

abundance: few
d_gene: .
v_gene: TRBV2
j_gene: TRBJ2-4
CDR3aa: CASQGLKNIQYF
CDR3nt: TGTGCCAGCCAGGGTCTGAAAAACATTCAGTACTTC

abundance: many
d_gene: .
v_gene: TRBV27
j_gene: TRBJ1-1
CDR3aa: CASSYPGSNTEAFF
CDR3nt: TGTGCCAGCAGTTACCCCGGATCAAACACTGAAGCTTTCTTT

abundance: many
d_gene: TRBD1
v_gene: TRBV11-2
j_gene: TRBJ2-7
CDR3aa: CASSHHNRDRGYEQYF
CDR3nt: TGTGCCAGCAGCCACCACAACCGGGACAGGGGGTACGAGCAGTACTTC

abundance: .
d_gene: .
v_gene: TRBV2
j_gene: TRBJ2-2
CDR3aa: CASSENIPNTGELFF
CDR3nt: TGTGCCAGCAGTGAGAATATACCAAACACCGGGGAGCTGTTTTTT

abundance: many
d_gene: TRBD2
v_gene: TRBV28
j_gene: TRBJ2-5
CDR3aa: CASSLWGTSGETQYF
CDR3nt: TGTGCCAGCAGTTTATGGGGGACTAGCGGTGAGACCCAGTACTTC

abundance: few
d_gene: .
v_gene: TRBV6-2/TRBV6-3
j_gene: TRBJ1-1
CDR3aa: CASSYILGNTEAFF
CDR3nt: TGTGCCAGCAGTTATATCTTGGGGAACACTGAAGCTTTCTTT

abundance: .
d_gene: .
v_gene: TRBV28
j_gene: TRBJ1-5
CDR3aa: CASSLRFSGVSNQPQHF
CDR3nt: TGTGCCAGCAGTTTACGGTTTTCAGGTGTTAGCAATCAGCCCCAGCATTTT

abundance: .
d_gene: .
v_gene: TRBV20-1
j_gene: TRBJ1-5
CDR3aa: CSARGYRDNQPQHF
CDR3nt: TGCAGTGCTAGAGGATACAGGGACAATCAGCCCCAGCATTTT

abundance: many
d_gene: TRBD1
v_gene: TRBV6-2/TRBV6-3
j_gene: TRBJ1-2
CDR3aa: CASSYYGRGIPNGYTF
CDR3nt: TGTGCCAGCAGTTATTACGGCAGGGGGATCCCCAATGGCTACACCTTC

abundance: .
d_gene: .
v_gene: TRBV11-3
j_gene: TRBJ2-2
CDR3aa: CASRREQETNTGELCF
CDR3nt: TGTGCCAGCAGAAGAGAACAGGAAACAAACACCGGGGAGCTGTGTTTT

abundance: many
d_gene: .
v_gene: TRBV3-1
j_gene: TRBJ2-7
CDR3aa: CASSQEGSYEQYF
CDR3nt: TGTGCCAGCAGCCAAGAGGGAAGCTACGAGCAGTACTTC

abundance: few
d_gene: .
v_gene: TRBV20-1
j_gene: TRBJ1-2
CDR3aa: CSARGEVSIYGYTF
CDR3nt: TGCAGTGCCCGCGGGGAGGTTTCAATTTATGGCTACACCTTC

abundance: many
d_gene: .
v_gene: TRBV12-5
j_gene: TRBJ1-2
CDR3aa: CASGRTANYGYTF
CDR3nt: TGTGCTAGTGGCAGGACAGCGAACTATGGCTACACCTTC

abundance: many
d_gene: TRBD1
v_gene: TRBV12-3/TRBV12-4
j_gene: TRBJ1-1
CDR3aa: CASSLLLGQGLSEAFF
CDR3nt: TGTGCCAGCAGCCTATTATTGGGACAGGGGCTCAGTGAAGCTTTCTTT

abundance: many
d_gene: .
v_gene: TRBV11-2
j_gene: TRBJ1-2
CDR3aa: CASSLDGHGYTF
CDR3nt: TGTGCCAGCAGCTTAGATGGCCATGGCTACACCTTC

abundance: .
d_gene: TRBD1
v_gene: TRBV6-1
j_gene: TRBJ1-1
CDR3aa: CASSKHKVQGAGEAFF
CDR3nt: TGTGCCAGCAGTAAACACAAGGTTCAGGGGGCGGGTGAAGCTTTCTTT

abundance: .
d_gene: TRBD1
v_gene: TRBV6-2/TRBV6-3
j_gene: TRBJ1-1
CDR3aa: CASRPTGTGLGTEAFF
CDR3nt: TGTGCCAGCAGACCGACCGGGACAGGGCTGGGCACTGAAGCTTTCTTT

abundance: .
d_gene: .
v_gene: TRBV30
j_gene: TRBJ1-5
CDR3aa: CAWSRDQSNQPQHF
CDR3nt: TGTGCCTGGAGTAGGGATCAGAGCAATCAGCCCCAGCATTTT

abundance: many
d_gene: TRBD1
v_gene: TRBV12-3/TRBV12-4
j_gene: TRBJ1-1
CDR3aa: CASSLRTGGDTEAFF
CDR3nt: TGTGCCAGCAGTTTGAGGACAGGGGGTGACACTGAAGCTTTCTTT

abundance: .
d_gene: .
v_gene: TRBV29-1
j_gene: TRBJ2-6
CDR3aa: CSVSSSGANVLTF
CDR3nt: TGCAGCGTTTCCAGCTCTGGGGCCAACGTCCTGACTTTC

abundance: .
d_gene: .
v_gene: TRBV20-1
j_gene: TRBJ2-7
CDR3aa: CSATDTLPYEQYF
CDR3nt: TGCAGTGCCACTGACACTCTCCCCTACGAGCAGTACTTC

abundance: .
d_gene: .
v_gene: TRBV15
j_gene: TRBJ1-2
CDR3aa: CATSRDLVSNYGYTF
CDR3nt: TGTGCCACCAGCAGAGATTTGGTTTCCAACTATGGCTACACCTTC

abundance: .
d_gene: .
v_gene: TRBV29-1
j_gene: TRBJ1-2
CDR3aa: CSVEEGREDGYTF
CDR3nt: TGCAGCGTTGAAGAGGGGCGGGAGGATGGCTACACCTTC

abundance: few
d_gene: TRBD1
v_gene: TRBV10-2
j_gene: TRBJ2-5
CDR3aa: CASRDRGRETQYF
CDR3nt: TGCGCCAGCAGGGACAGGGGACGTGAGACCCAGTACTTC

abundance: many
d_gene: TRBD1
v_gene: TRBV11-2
j_gene: TRBJ1-4
CDR3aa: CASSWGQGRRRYEKLFF
CDR3nt: TGTGCCAGCAGCTGGGGACAGGGCAGGAGACGGTATGAAAAACTGTTTTTT

abundance: few
d_gene: TRBD1
v_gene: TRBV19
j_gene: TRBJ1-2
CDR3aa: CASRRDRGSYGYTF
CDR3nt: TGTGCCAGTAGACGTGACAGGGGGTCCTATGGCTACACCTTC

abundance: few
d_gene: TRBD2
v_gene: TRBV25-1
j_gene: TRBJ2-1
CDR3aa: CASSAGVLYNEQFF
CDR3nt: TGTGCCAGCTCAGCGGGAGTCTTATACAATGAGCAGTTCTTC

abundance: many
d_gene: TRBD2
v_gene: TRBV20-1
j_gene: TRBJ2-7
CDR3aa: CSARPRTSAYEQYF
CDR3nt: TGCAGTGCTAGGCCTAGGACTAGCGCCTACGAGCAGTACTTC

abundance: .
d_gene: .
v_gene: TRBV7-9
j_gene: TRBJ1-1
CDR3aa: CASSLLREGTEAFF
CDR3nt: TGTGCCAGCAGCTTGCTCAGGGAGGGAACTGAAGCTTTCTTT

abundance: many
d_gene: TRBD1
v_gene: TRBV6-1
j_gene: TRBJ1-2
CDR3aa: CASSKPRTGSRVNYGYTF
CDR3nt: TGTGCCAGCAGCAAACCAAGGACAGGTAGTCGGGTTAACTATGGCTACACCTTC

abundance: many
d_gene: TRBD1
v_gene: TRBV28
j_gene: TRBJ1-5
CDR3aa: CASSLLTGVDVKPQHF
CDR3nt: TGTGCCAGCAGTTTGCTTACAGGGGTAGATGTCAAACCCCAGCATTTT

abundance: .
d_gene: .
v_gene: TRBV19
j_gene: TRBJ2-1
CDR3aa: CASSSDFLEQFF
CDR3nt: TGTGCCAGTAGCTCCGACTTTCTTGAGCAGTTCTTC

abundance: .
d_gene: .
v_gene: TRBV6-2/TRBV6-3
j_gene: TRBJ1-1
CDR3aa: CASSYSMWSRGTEAFF
CDR3nt: TGTGCCAGCAGTTACTCGATGTGGAGCCGGGGGACTGAAGCTTTCTTT

abundance: .
d_gene: .
v_gene: TRBV12-3/TRBV12-4
j_gene: TRBJ1-1
CDR3aa: CASSHDRAGYTEAFF
CDR3nt: TGTGCCAGCAGTCACGACCGGGCGGGGTACACTGAAGCTTTCTTT

abundance: .
d_gene: .
v_gene: TRBV27
j_gene: TRBJ2-1
CDR3aa: CASSRVGRHNEQFF
CDR3nt: TGTGCCAGCAGTCGTGTGGGGCGCCACAATGAGCAGTTCTTC

abundance: few
d_gene: .
v_gene: TRBV20-1
j_gene: TRBJ1-1
CDR3aa: CMGRQNTEAFF
CDR3nt: TGCATGGGACGGCAGAACACTGAAGCTTTCTTT